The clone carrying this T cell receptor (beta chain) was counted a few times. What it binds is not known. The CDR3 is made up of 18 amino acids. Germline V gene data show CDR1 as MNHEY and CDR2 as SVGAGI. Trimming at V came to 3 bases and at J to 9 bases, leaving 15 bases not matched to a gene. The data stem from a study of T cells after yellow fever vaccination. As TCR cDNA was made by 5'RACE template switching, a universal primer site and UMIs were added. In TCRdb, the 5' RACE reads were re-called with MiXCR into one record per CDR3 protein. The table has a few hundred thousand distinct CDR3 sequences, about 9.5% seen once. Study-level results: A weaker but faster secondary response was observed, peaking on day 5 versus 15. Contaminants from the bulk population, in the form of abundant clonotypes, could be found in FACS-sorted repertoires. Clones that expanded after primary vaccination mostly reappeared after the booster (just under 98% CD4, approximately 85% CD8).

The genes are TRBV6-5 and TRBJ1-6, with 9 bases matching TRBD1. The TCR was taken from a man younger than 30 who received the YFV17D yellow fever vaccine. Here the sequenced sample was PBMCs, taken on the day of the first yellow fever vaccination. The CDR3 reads CASSYSMPGRDRVSPLHF. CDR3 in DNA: TGTGCCAGCAGTTATAGTATGCCGGGCCGGGACAGGGTTTCACCCCTCCACTTT.